A single sample is the source of the 14 T cell receptor beta chains below, sequenced in a study of multiple sclerosis patients with progressive multifocal leukoencephalopathy (dated by TCRdb to the late 2010s). In the paper's terms, the time point label means: before natalizumab initiation. Receptor libraries were prepared by the immunoSEQ multiplex PCR assay. This is the immuneACCESS table as TCRdb keeps it, with only in-frame sequences that have V and J called. A part of the clones is gone; compared with another copy, unresolved V genes explain less than half, and the rest is unexplained. In all, the sample holds roughly 31,000 clones, and around 89% of those were seen once. The ten largest clones take up about 1.5% of the sample. Sequences were obtained from PBMCs. These receptors came from a human donor with multiple sclerosis.

The sample holds one count of this clone. V is TRBV5-1 and J is TRBJ2-7; 15 bases agree with TRBD2. Trimming took 6 bases from V and 0 from J; bases not matched to a gene: 7. The CDR3 loop spans 17 amino acids. Looked up from germline, CDR1 is SGHRS and CDR2 is YFSETQ. Here the CDR3 DNA reads TGCGCCAGCACACCCTGGACTAGCGGGAGGGGCTCCTACGAGCAGTACTTC. Translating it yields CASTPWTSGRGSYEQYF.

V usage is TRBV6-4 and J usage is TRBJ2-1, with D maybe TRBD2 (6 bases). The CDR3 loop spans 14 amino acids. The V gene's germline CDR1 is MRHNA and CDR2 SNTAGT. Trimming removed 4 bases from V and 5 bases from J, with 12 bases in between. CDR3 coding DNA: TGTGCCAGCAGTGGGGGGGTAGAAGACAATGAGCAGTTCTTC. Translated, it gives CASSGGVEDNEQFF.

Comments on this clone: Compared with germline, one end of the junction differs, possibly owing to a read error. The chain carries TRBV28 and TRBJ1-1; D is undetermined. CDR3 length: 15 residues. The germline V gene has CDR1 MDHEN and CDR2 SYDVKM. The DNA for the CDR3 is TGTGCCAGCAGTCCCCTCACAGTGGGGAACGCTGAAGCTTTCTTT. Translated: CASSPLTVGNAEAFF.

This clone was recorded a few times. The DNA of the CDR3 is TGTGCCAGCAGTGAACTAGCGGGAGGGCCAGATACGCAGTATTTT. This gives the protein CASSELAGGPDTQYF. V gene TRBV6-1 combines with J gene TRBJ2-3; 12 nucleotides agree with TRBD2. Germline V gene data show CDR1 as MNHNS and CDR2 as SASEGT. This CDR3 contains 15 residues. V was pared by 2 bases and J by 4 bases, with 1 base of the junction left unmatched.

V is TRBV7-8 and J is TRBJ2-1; 12 bases align to TRBD2. Germline V lookup: CDR1 SGHVS, CDR2 FQNEAQ. J was trimmed by 4 bases and V by 5 bases; bases with no gene match: 12. This CDR3 has 18 residues. The CDR3 nucleotides read TGTGCCAGCAGCCCCGCCTTACTAGCGGGGGGCCCGTACAATGAGCAGTTCTTC. Translated, it gives CASSPALLAGGPYNEQFF.

The gene calls are TRBV28 and TRBJ1-1; D gene uncertain. Germline values: CDR1 MDHEN, CDR2 SYDVKM. Trimming stripped 5 bases from V and 1 base from J, with 11 bases between. The CDR3 extends over 14 amino acids. In DNA, the CDR3 is TGTGCCAGCAGTCCCACACAGACGAACACTGAAGCTTTCTTT. This sequence encodes CASSPTQTNTEAFF.

As DNA, the CDR3 is TGTGCCAGCAGCATACGGGACGCTGCCCCGGAGCAGTTCTTC. This sequence encodes CASSIRDAAPEQFF. V usage is TRBV7-2 and J usage is TRBJ2-1; D possibly uses TRBD1 or TRBD2 (5 bases each). CDR1 is SGHTA, CDR2 FQGNSA, per germline. With 5 bases removed from V and 10 bases from J, the gap between germline ends came to 18 bases. The CDR3 is 14 residues long.

This chain uses TRBV7-6 with TRBJ2-2; 12 bases agree with TRBD2. CDR3 size: 19 residues. Germline trimming cut 2 bases from V and 3 bases from J; bases unmatched to any gene: 10. Germline V lookup: CDR1 SGHVS, CDR2 FNYEAQ. The CDR3 protein is CASSLPRDRLAGDTGELFF. In DNA, the CDR3 is TGTGCCAGCAGCTTACCCCGTGACCGACTAGCGGGGGACACCGGGGAGCTGTTTTTT.

The chain uses TRBV6-5 and TRBJ1-3; D not resolved. In germline, CDR1 is MNHEY, CDR2 SVGAGI. Trimming left V 0 bases short and J 0 bases short, with 9 bases between. The CDR3 length is 16 residues. CDR3 protein: CASSYSSLVSGNTIYF. CDR3 DNA sequence: TGTGCCAGCAGTTACTCGTCACTGGTCTCTGGAAACACCATATATTTT.

The chain combines TRBV15 with TRBJ2-5, with D possibly TRBD2 on 5 matching bases. The V and J ends lost 0 bases and 4 bases respectively, with 6 bases between them. Germline V CDR1 and CDR2: LNHNV, YYDKDF (reference sequence). The CDR3 is 13 residues long. For the CDR3, the DNA is TGTGCCACCAGCAGAGATCGGGGAGAGACCCAGTACTTC. Its translation is CATSRDRGETQYF.

V and J are TRBV5-1 and TRBJ1-1; D is unclear. Germline CDR1 and CDR2: SGHRS and YFSETQ. This CDR3 region has 12 residues. V gave up 2 bases and J gave up 0 bases, with 2 bases separating them. The CDR3 here is CASSFLNTEAFF. DNA of the CDR3: TGCGCCAGCAGCTTCCTGAACACTGAAGCTTTCTTT.

J is TRBJ2-1 and V is TRBV14; 7 positions match TRBD1. In germline, CDR1 is SGHDN, CDR2 FVKESK. The CDR3 spans 15 residues. The ends lost 3 bases at V and 7 bases at J; junction bases unmatched: 9. The CDR3 sequence is CASSQLGQSINEQFF. CDR3 sequence (DNA): TGTGCCAGCAGCCAGTTGGGACAGTCGATTAATGAGCAGTTCTTC.

This rearrangement joins TRBV27 to TRBJ2-2, with D uncertain. Germline CDR1 and CDR2: MNHEY and SMNVEV (reference sequence). V gave up 4 bases and J gave up 6 bases, with 6 bases separating them. The CDR3 extends over 12 amino acids. The CDR3 region is CASSSPAGELFF. The DNA of the CDR3 is TGTGCCAGCAGTTCCCCCGCCGGGGAGCTGTTTTTT.

J is TRBJ2-5 and V is TRBV28; D is tentatively TRBD1 or TRBD2 (5 bases each). The J call may be in error: the DNA end matches TRBJ2-7 better. The CDR3 length is 13 residues. Germline-derived CDR1 and CDR2 are MDHEN and SYDVKM. CDR3 DNA sequence: TGTGCCAGCAGGGGGGACGGAAACTACGAGCAGTACTTC. As protein: CASRGDGNYEQYF.